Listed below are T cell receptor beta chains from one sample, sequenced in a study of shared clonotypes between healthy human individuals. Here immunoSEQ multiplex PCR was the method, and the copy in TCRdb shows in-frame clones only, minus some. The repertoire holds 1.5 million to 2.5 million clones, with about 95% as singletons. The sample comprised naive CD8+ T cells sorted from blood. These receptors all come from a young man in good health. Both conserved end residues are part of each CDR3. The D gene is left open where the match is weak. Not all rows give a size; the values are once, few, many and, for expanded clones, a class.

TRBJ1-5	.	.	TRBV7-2	TGTGCCAGCAGCTTAGGCCCTAGTTCGGAGCTTAGCAATCAGCCCCAGCATTTT	CASSLGPSSELSNQPQHF
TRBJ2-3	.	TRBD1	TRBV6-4	TGTGCCAGCAGTGATACCCAGGGGGCGCGAGATACGCAGTATTTT	CASSDTQGARDTQYF
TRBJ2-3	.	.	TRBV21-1	TGTGCCAGCTCGGATAGCGGGACTAGCACAGATACGCAGTATTTT	CASSDSGTSTDTQYF
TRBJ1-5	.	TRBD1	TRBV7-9	TGTGCCAGCAGCTCCGACAGGGAGATCGGTCAGCCCCAGCATTTT	CASSSDREIGQPQHF
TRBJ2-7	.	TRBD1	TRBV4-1	TGCGCCAGCAGCCAAGGGACAGGGACCTACGAGCAGTACTTC	CASSQGTGTYEQYF
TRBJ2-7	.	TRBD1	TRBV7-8	TGTGCCAGCAGTTACCAGACAGGGAACGGCTACGAGCAGTACTTC	CASSYQTGNGYEQYF
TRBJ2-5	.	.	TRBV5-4	TGTGCCAGCAGCTTAGCGGAGGGGTCGGAGACCCAGTACTTC	CASSLAEGSETQYF
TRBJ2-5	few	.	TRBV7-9	TGTGCCAGCAGCTTAGTTTCAGGTCCGGAAGAGACCCAGTACTTC	CASSLVSGPEETQYF
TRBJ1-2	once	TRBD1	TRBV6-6	TGTGCCAGCAGTCCAGGGACAGGGCAAGGCTACACCTTC	CASSPGTGQGYTF
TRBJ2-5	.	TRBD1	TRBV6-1	TGTGCCAGCAGTGATCCCGGCCGGACAGGGACGGAGACCCAGTACTTC	CASSDPGRTGTETQYF
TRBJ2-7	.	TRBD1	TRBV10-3	TGTGCCATCAGCCCCCGGGACAGGGGCTTCTACGAGCAGTACTTC	CAISPRDRGFYEQYF
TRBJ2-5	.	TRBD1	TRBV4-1	TGCGCCAGCAGCCAAGTACAGGGGCCGCAGTGGACCCAGTACTTC	CASSQVQGPQWTQYF
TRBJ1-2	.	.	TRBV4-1	TGCGCCAGCAGCCAAGATCGCTCAGCGTCCTATGGCTACACCTTC	CASSQDRSASYGYTF
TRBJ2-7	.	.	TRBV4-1	TGCGCCAGCAGCCAAGATTTCGCACCCGGAGGGGAGCAGTACTTC	CASSQDFAPGGEQYF
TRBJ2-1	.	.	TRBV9	TGTGCCAGCAGCGTAGAGGGACTCCGCGATGAGCAGTTCTTC	CASSVEGLRDEQFF
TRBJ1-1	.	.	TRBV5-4	TGTGCCAGCTCTGAGGGGAACACTGAAGCTTTCTTT	CASSEGNTEAFF
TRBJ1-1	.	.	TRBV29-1	TGCAGCGTTGGGGAGGGGGAAGCTTTCTTT	CSVGEGEAFF
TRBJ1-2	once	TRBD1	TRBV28	TGTGCCAGCAGCCAGACCGGGACAGGGGATGGCTACACCTTC	CASSQTGTGDGYTF
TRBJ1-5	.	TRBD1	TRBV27	TGTGCCAGCGGACAGGCGATCAATCAGCCCCAGCATTTT	CASGQAINQPQHF
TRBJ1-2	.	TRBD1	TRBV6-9	TGTGCCAGCAGCCCCGGGACAGGGGTCCTATACACCTTC	CASSPGTGVLYTF
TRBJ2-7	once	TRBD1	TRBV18	TGTGCCAGCTCACCAGGGGGACAGGGGTATTCCTACGAGCAGTACTTC	CASSPGGQGYSYEQYF
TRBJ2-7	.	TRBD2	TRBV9	TGTGCCAGCAGCTCCGGGGGGGGCTCCCCCGCGGCCGAGCAGTACTTC	CASSSGGGSPAAEQYF
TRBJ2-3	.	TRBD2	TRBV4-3	TGCGCCAGCAGCCAAGATGCGGGAGGGTTTACGCAGTATTTT	CASSQDAGGFTQYF
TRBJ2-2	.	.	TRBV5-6	TGTGCCAGCAGCACGGGGGATGCTGCAATGATTGGGGAGCTGTTTTTT	CASSTGDAAMIGELFF
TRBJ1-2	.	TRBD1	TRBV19	TGTGCCAGTAGTATAGATCGTGGACAGGGGGCGGCTGGCTACACCTTC	CASSIDRGQGAAGYTF
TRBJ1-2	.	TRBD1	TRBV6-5	TGTGCCAGCAGTTGGGACAGCTACTATGGCTACACCTTC	CASSWDSYYGYTF
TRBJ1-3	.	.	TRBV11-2	TGTGCCAGCAGCTTCATGGGCAACGGAAACACCATATATTTT	CASSFMGNGNTIYF
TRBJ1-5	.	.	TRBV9	TGTGCCAGTTCCGAGGGGGGCAATCAGCCCCAGCATTTT	CASSEGGNQPQHF
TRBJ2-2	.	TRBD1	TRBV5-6	TGTGCCAGCAGCTCCCCGGGACAGGGGGCCGTCGGGGAGCTGTTTTTT	CASSSPGQGAVGELFF
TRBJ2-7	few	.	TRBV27	TGTGCCAGCAGTTTGGGACGGAGCTCCTACGAGCAGTACTTC	CASSLGRSSYEQYF
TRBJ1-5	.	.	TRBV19	TGTGCCAGTAGGGTGTCGGAGGGCAATCAGCCCCAGCATTTT	CASRVSEGNQPQHF
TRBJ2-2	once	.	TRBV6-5	TGTGCCCACGATACCGGGGAGCTGTTTTTT	CAHDTGELFF
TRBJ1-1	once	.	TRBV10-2	TGCGCCAGCAGTGAGGGCGCCGTTGTCGCTGAAGCTTTCTTT	CASSEGAVVAEAFF
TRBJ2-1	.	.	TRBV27	TGTGCCAGCAGCGCCGGGACGCTAGCCTACAATGAGCAGTTCTTC	CASSAGTLAYNEQFF
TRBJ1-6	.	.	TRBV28	TGTGCCAGCAGCATCGGGGGGGGAAAAAATTCACCCCTCCACTTT	CASSIGGGKNSPLHF
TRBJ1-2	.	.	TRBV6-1	TGTGCCAGCAGTGAAAATACAGGGCCTCTTGGTGGCTACACCTTC	CASSENTGPLGGYTF
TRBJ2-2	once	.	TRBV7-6	TGTGCCAGCAGCTTAGAACGGGAGATGAACACCGGGGAGCTGTTTTTT	CASSLEREMNTGELFF
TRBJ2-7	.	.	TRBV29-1	TGCAGCGTTGATCCTTTTGACGGGGGCGAGCAGTACTTC	CSVDPFDGGEQYF
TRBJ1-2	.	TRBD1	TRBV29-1	TGCAGCGTTGAGGACAGGGGTGGCTACACCTTC	CSVEDRGGYTF
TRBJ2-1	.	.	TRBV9	TGTGCCAGCAGCGTAGCCGGGTTTAGCTCCTACAATGAGCAGTTCTTC	CASSVAGFSSYNEQFF
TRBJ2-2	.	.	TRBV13	TGTGCCAGCAGCTCCTGGGGTGGGGGACTCGGAACCGGGGAGCTGTTTTTT	CASSSWGGGLGTGELFF
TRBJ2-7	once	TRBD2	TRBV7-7	TGTGCTAGCAGCTTAGCTCCGGGAGCGGGGGAGCAGTACTTC	CASSLAPGAGEQYF
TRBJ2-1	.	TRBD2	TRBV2	TGTGCCAGCGGGGGGGCGGGAGGAAGTATTTACAATGAGCAGTTCTTC	CASGGAGGSIYNEQFF
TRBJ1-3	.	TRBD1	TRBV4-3	TGCGCCAGCAGCCAAGAGGGACAGGGGGTGGAAGTCTCTGGAAACACCATATATTTT	CASSQEGQGVEVSGNTIYF
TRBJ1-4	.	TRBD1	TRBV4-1	TGCGCCAGCAGCCACACAGGGGGCGATGAAAAACTGTTTTTT	CASSHTGGDEKLFF
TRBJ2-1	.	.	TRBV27	TGTGCCAGCAGCCGGGGGCCTTACAATGAGCAGTTCTTC	CASSRGPYNEQFF
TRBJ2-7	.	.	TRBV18	TGTGCCAGCTCACCCCCGGGCGACGAGCAGTACTTC	CASSPPGDEQYF
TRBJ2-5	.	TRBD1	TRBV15	TGTGCCACCAGCAGAACTACAGGGGCTCCGGACCAAGAGACCCAGTACTTC	CATSRTTGAPDQETQYF
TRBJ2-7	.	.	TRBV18	TGTGCCAGCTCACCAGAGTTTTCCTACGAGCAGTACTTC	CASSPEFSYEQYF
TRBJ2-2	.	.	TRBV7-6	TGTGCCAGCAGCATTGGGGCGGCCACCGGGGAGCTGTTTTTT	CASSIGAATGELFF
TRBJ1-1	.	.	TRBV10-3	TGTGCCATCAGTGAGGGCCGACCCCACACTGAAGCTTTCTTT	CAISEGRPHTEAFF
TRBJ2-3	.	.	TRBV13	TGTGCCAGCAGTTTTAGGGGGGCAGATACGCAGTATTTT	CASSFRGADTQYF
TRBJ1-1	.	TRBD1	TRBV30	TGTGCCTGCCTTGACAGGGTCCCAGGAAACACTGAAGCTTTCTTT	CACLDRVPGNTEAFF
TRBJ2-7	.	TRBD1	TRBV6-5	TGTGCCAGCAGTTATTCCGGACAGGGAATCGAGCAGTACTTC	CASSYSGQGIEQYF
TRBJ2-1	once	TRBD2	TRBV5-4	TGTGCCAGCAGCTTGGAACTAGCGTCTGACAATGAGCAGTTCTTC	CASSLELASDNEQFF
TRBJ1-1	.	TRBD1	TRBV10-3	TGTGCCATCAGTCCAGGGGGTACTGAAGCTTTCTTT	CAISPGGTEAFF
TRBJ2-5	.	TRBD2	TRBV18	TGTGCCAGCTCACCATTCGTGGCGGGGGGGCCGGCGGAGACCCAGTACTTC	CASSPFVAGGPAETQYF
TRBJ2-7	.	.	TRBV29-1	TGCAGCGTTGAATCAGGTTCCTCCTACGAGCAGTACTTC	CSVESGSSYEQYF